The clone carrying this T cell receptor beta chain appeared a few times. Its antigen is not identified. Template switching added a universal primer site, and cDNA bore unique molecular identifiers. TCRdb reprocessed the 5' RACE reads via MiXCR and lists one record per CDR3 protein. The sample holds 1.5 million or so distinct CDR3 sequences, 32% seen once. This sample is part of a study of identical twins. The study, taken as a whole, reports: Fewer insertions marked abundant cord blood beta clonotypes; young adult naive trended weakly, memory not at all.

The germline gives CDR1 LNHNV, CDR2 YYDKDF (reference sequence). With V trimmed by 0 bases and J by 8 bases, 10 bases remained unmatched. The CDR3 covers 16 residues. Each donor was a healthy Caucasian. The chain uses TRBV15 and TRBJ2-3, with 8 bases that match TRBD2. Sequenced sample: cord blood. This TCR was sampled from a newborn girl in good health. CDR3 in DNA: TGTGCCACCAGCAGAGAGACTAGCGTAATAGCGAGTACGCAGTATTTT. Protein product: CATSRETSVIASTQYF.